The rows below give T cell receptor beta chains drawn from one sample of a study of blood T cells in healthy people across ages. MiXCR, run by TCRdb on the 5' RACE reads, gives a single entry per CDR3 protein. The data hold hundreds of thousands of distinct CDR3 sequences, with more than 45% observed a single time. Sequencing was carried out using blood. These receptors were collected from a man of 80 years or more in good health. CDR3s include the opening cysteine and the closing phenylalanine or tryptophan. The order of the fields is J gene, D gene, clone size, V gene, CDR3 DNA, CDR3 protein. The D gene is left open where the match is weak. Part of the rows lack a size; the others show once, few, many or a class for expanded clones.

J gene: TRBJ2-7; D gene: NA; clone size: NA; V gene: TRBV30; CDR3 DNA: TGTGCCTGGAGTATCTTCTCCTACGAGCAGTACTTC; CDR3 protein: CAWSIFSYEQYF
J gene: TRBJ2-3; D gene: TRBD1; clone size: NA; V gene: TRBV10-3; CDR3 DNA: TGTGCCATCAGGGGGACAGGGGGCACAGATACGCAGTATTTT; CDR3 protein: CAIRGTGGTDTQYF
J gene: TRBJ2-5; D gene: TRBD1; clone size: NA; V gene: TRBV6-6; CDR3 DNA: TGTGCCAGCACCCGGACAGGGTGGCAAGGGACCCAGTACTTC; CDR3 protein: CASTRTGWQGTQYF
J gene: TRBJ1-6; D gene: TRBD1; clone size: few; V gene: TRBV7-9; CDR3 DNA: TGTGCCAGCAACCCAGGGGGCCCCAATTCACCCCTCCACTTT; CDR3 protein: CASNPGGPNSPLHF
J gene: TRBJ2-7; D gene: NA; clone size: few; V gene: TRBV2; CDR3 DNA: TGTGCCAGCGGGACATTGGGTACTGGAGAGCAGTACTTC; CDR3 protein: CASGTLGTGEQYF
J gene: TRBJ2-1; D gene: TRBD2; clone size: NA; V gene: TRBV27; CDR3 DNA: TGTGCCAGCAGTTTACGGGAGGGGATCAATGAGCAGTTCTTC; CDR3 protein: CASSLREGINEQFF
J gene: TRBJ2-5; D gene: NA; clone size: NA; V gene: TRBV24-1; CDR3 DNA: TGTGCCACCAGTGACAGACAGAGGAGCGGATTAGAGACCCAGTACTTC; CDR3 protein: CATSDRQRSGLETQYF
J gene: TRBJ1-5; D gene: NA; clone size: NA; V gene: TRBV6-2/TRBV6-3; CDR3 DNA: TGTGCCAGTAAACAGGGATTTCAGCCCCAGCATTTT; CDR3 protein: CASKQGFQPQHF
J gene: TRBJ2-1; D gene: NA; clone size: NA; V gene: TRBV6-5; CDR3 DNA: TGTGCCAGCAGTTACACTGCGGGCAGCTCCTACAATGGGCAGTTCTTC; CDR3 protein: CASSYTAGSSYNGQFF
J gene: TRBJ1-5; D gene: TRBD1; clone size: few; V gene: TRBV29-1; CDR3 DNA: TGCAGCGCCGGACAGGGAGTCGGGCAGCCCCAGCATTTT; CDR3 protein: CSAGQGVGQPQHF